Following are 27 T cell receptor beta chains from one sample sequenced in a study of shared clonotypes between healthy human individuals. Clones were read by immunoSEQ multiplex PCR, and TCRdb kept only the in-frame ones, dropping some. The sample gives about 600,000 clones, roughly four fifths of which show up once; around 11% is in the top ten. The sample comprised PBMCs. The receptors here all came from a woman between 35 and 50 years old in good health. Some clones in this sample may be carry-over from other donors' samples.

The genes are TRBV18 and TRBJ1-2; D is possibly TRBD1 (5 bases). The CDR3 extends over 17 amino acids. Trimming cost V 6 bases and J 2 bases, with 22 bases left between them. Germline V gene data show CDR1 as KGHSH and CDR2 as LQKENI. CDR3 nucleotide sequence: TGTGCCAGCTCCCAGACCCCTGTGGGGCCGACCAACTATGGCTACACCTTC. This gives the protein CASSQTPVGPTNYGYTF.

The V call is TRBV5-1, the J call TRBJ2-5; 8 positions match TRBD1. The CDR3 has 15 amino acids. Per the germline V gene, CDR1 is SGHRS and CDR2 is YFSETQ. V lost 4 bases to trimming and J lost 6 bases; unmatched junction nucleotides: 11. The CDR3 nucleotides are TGCGCCAGCAGCCCCGACCCCGGGACAGGAAAGACCCAGTACTTC. Translated: CASSPDPGTGKTQYF.

The rearrangement uses TRBV7-2 and TRBJ2-1; D possibly uses TRBD1 or TRBD2 (5 bases each). The CDR3 totals 15 residues. Germline CDR1 reads SGHTA; CDR2 reads FQGNSA. V lost 1 base and J 5 bases, leaving 12 bases between the germline ends. The CDR3 DNA reads TGTGCCAGCAGCTTAGTGGGTGGGGGACACAATGAGCAGTTCTTC. This translates into CASSLVGGGHNEQFF.

V gene TRBV7-2 combines with J gene TRBJ2-2, with TRBD2 identical over 11 bases. The ends lost 1 base at V and 6 bases at J; junction bases unmatched: 4. CDR3 size: 16 residues. The germline V gene has CDR1 SGHTA and CDR2 FQGNSA. The CDR3: CASSLVSSGRPGELFF. CDR3 bases: TGTGCCAGCAGCTTAGTCTCTAGCGGGAGGCCCGGGGAGCTGTTTTTT. Full variable domain (remainder filled in from reference TRBV7-2 and TRBJ2-2): GAGVSQSPSNKVTEKGKDVELRCDPISGHTALYWYRQSLGQGLEFLIYFQGNSAPDKSGLPSDRFSAERTGGSVSTLTIQRTQQEDSAVYLCASSLVSSGRPGELFFGEGSRLTVL.

This clone was observed a few times. Here the CDR3 reads CASSSQGTEAFF. CDR3 in DNA: TGTGCCAGCAGCTCCCAGGGGACTGAAGCTTTCTTT. This rearrangement joins TRBV7-9 to TRBJ1-1, with D perhaps TRBD1 (6 bases). The CDR3 length is 12 residues. In germline, CDR1 is SEHNR, CDR2 FQNEAQ (reference sequence). V dropped 4 bases and J dropped 5 bases, with 8 bases sitting between them.

The chain is built from TRBV4-1 and TRBJ2-7, with 10 bases matching TRBD1. With V trimmed by 4 bases and J by 5 bases, 14 bases remained unmatched. The CDR3 contains 17 residues. Germline CDR1 is MGHRA and CDR2 is YSYEKL. CDR3 nucleotides: TGCGCCAGCAGCCCGCCGAGGGGGACAGGGGCTTTCGACGAGCAGTACTTC. This encodes CASSPPRGTGAFDEQYF.

This clone was recorded only once. The rearrangement links TRBV28 to TRBJ1-3; D is undetermined. Germline lookup yields CDR1 MDHEN and CDR2 SYDVKM. V was shortened by 4 bases and J by 2 bases, with 15 bases between the two germline ends. CDR3 length equals 16 residues. In DNA, the CDR3 is TGTGCCAGCAGTTCCGGCTCTGGAACCCCTGGAAACACCATATATTTT. Translation gives CASSSGSGTPGNTIYF.

As for this clone: This sample includes further DNA sequences coding for the same CDR3. The gene calls are TRBV5-1 and TRBJ1-3; unclear D gene. The CDR3 loop spans 14 amino acids. Germline lookup yields CDR1 SGHRS and CDR2 YFSETQ. Between the trimmed V and J ends, which lost 0 bases and 3 bases, there was a span of 7 bases. The CDR3 DNA reads TGCGCCAGCAGCTTGGCTGGGGTTGGAAACACCATATATTTT. It is translated as CASSLAGVGNTIYF.

V usage is TRBV9 and J usage is TRBJ1-2; D unresolved. This CDR3 comprises 13 residues. CDR1 and CDR2 (germline): SGDLS, YYNGEE. The ends were cut back, 2 bases at V and 1 base at J, with 6 bases in the middle. The CDR3 spells CASSVGLNYGYTF. The CDR3 nucleotides read TGTGCCAGCAGCGTCGGCCTTAACTATGGCTACACCTTC. The full variable domain, in which reference TRBV9 and TRBJ1-2 provide the parts outside the CDR3, is DSGVTQTPKHLITATGQRVTLRCSPRSGDLSVYWYQQSLDQGLQFLIQYYNGEERAKGNILERFSAQQFPDLHSELNLSSLELGDSALYFCASSVGLNYGYTFGSGTRLTVV.

The chain uses TRBV30 and TRBJ2-1, with 9 bases aligning to TRBD2. With 3 bases clipped from V and 2 bases from J, the junction kept 8 bases outside the gene matches. The germline V gene has CDR1 GTSNPN and CDR2 SVGIG (reference sequence). The length of the CDR3 is 16 residues. CDR3 in amino acids: CAWRELAGSPYNEQFF. CDR3 DNA: TGTGCCTGGAGGGAGCTAGCGGGGAGCCCCTACAATGAGCAGTTCTTC.

The CDR3 region is CASSYQGHSNTEAFF. The CDR3 DNA follows: TGTGCCAGCAGTTACCAGGGACACTCGAACACTGAAGCTTTCTTT. The chain combines TRBV6-5 with TRBJ1-1, with a weak D call TRBD1 (6 bases). This CDR3 is 15 amino acids long. Per the germline V gene, CDR1 is MNHEY and CDR2 is SVGAGI. The V and J ends lost 2 bases and 1 base respectively, with 11 bases between them.

This rearrangement joins TRBV7-6 to TRBJ2-3; D not resolved. CDR1 SGHVS and CDR2 FNYEAQ come from the germline V gene. Trimming took 5 bases from V and 2 from J, leaving 20 bases between them. This CDR3 contains 17 residues. CDR3 in amino acids: CASSRSSAPVLTDTQYF. The CDR3, as DNA: TGTGCCAGCAGCAGATCGTCCGCTCCTGTGCTCACAGATACGCAGTATTTT.

This clone was seen more than once but under ten times. The rearrangement links TRBV9 to TRBJ2-1; 8 bases fit TRBD2. Germline assignment: CDR1 SGDLS and CDR2 YYNGEE. The CDR3 has 15 amino acids. Trimming at V came to 4 bases and at J to 5 bases, leaving 8 bases not matched to a gene. CDR3 sequence reads: CASSSSGSGNNEQFF. The CDR3 nucleotides read TGTGCCAGCAGCTCCAGCGGGAGTGGAAACAATGAGCAGTTCTTC. The complete variable domain, with remaining parts taken from reference TRBV9 and TRBJ2-1, reads DSGVTQTPKHLITATGQRVTLRCSPRSGDLSVYWYQQSLDQGLQFLIQYYNGEERAKGNILERFSAQQFPDLHSELNLSSLELGDSALYFCASSSSGSGNNEQFFGPGTRLTVL.

The rearrangement links TRBV14 to TRBJ2-1; either TRBD1 or TRBD2 may supply D (6 bases each). This CDR3 has 16 residues. V shed 5 bases and J shed 0 bases, with 14 bases lying between them. From germline, CDR1 is SGHDN and CDR2 FVKESK. The CDR3 here is CASSNLGGLSYNEQFF. The CDR3 DNA reads as TGTGCCAGCAGCAACTTGGGGGGCCTCTCCTACAATGAGCAGTTCTTC.

Remarks on this clone: A far larger clone is one base from this, pointing to a likely read error. This sequence joins TRBV19 and TRBJ1-5; maybe TRBD1 (6 bases). The germline CDR1 and CDR2 sequences are LNHDA and SQIVND (reference sequence). The CDR3 runs 14 residues. CDR3 sequence: CASSINSGAQLQHF. In nucleotides, the CDR3 is TGTGCCAGTAGTATTAATTCGGGGGCTCAGCTCCAGCATTTT.

The gene calls are TRBV28 and TRBJ1-5; D unresolved. Trimming removed 3 bases from V and 7 bases from J, with 10 bases in between. CDR1 MDHEN and CDR2 SYDVKM come from the germline V gene. This CDR3 has 13 residues. The CDR3 is CASSFPYGQPQHF. The CDR3 DNA reads TGTGCCAGCAGTTTTCCTTATGGGCAGCCCCAGCATTTT.

The genes are TRBV11-2 and TRBJ2-2, with a weak D call TRBD1 (7 bases). With 1 base removed from V and 6 bases from J, the gap between germline ends came to 18 bases. The CDR3 runs to 17 residues. Germline V lookup: CDR1 SGHAT, CDR2 FQNNGV. The CDR3 nucleotides read TGTGCCAGCAGCTTAGGGTGGAGGGGGCGGAGACCCGGGGAGCTGTTTTTT. Residues: CASSLGWRGRRPGELFF. Variable domain in full (rest from reference TRBV11-2 and TRBJ2-2): EAGVAQSPRYKIIEKRQSVAFWCNPISGHATLYWYQQILGQGPKLLIQFQNNGVVDDSQLPKDRFSAERLKGVDSTLKIQPAKLEDSAVYLCASSLGWRGRRPGELFFGEGSRLTVL.

This clone was seen a few times. The chain uses TRBV28 and TRBJ1-1, with D maybe TRBD1 (5 bases). This CDR3 has 17 residues. Per germline, CDR1 MDHEN and CDR2 SYDVKM. Deletions cut 6 bases from V and 0 bases from J, with 20 bases between. CDR3 nucleotide sequence: TGTGCCAGCAGCCCCCCCATTGGGGCCGGGGTGAACACTGAAGCTTTCTTT. Residues: CASSPPIGAGVNTEAFF.

The chain employs TRBV4-2 and TRBJ1-1; TRBD1 aligns across 9 bases. The J segment lost 2 bases and the V segment lost 3 bases, leaving 7 bases of the junction unmatched. This CDR3 spans 16 amino acids. CDR1 LGHNA and CDR2 YNFKEQ come from the germline V gene. The DNA of the CDR3 is TGTGCCAGCAGCCACAGCGCGGGACAGGGAAACACTGAAGCTTTCTTT. Translated, it gives CASSHSAGQGNTEAFF.

Comments on this clone: A read error is likely here: a far larger clone is one base away. Here the CDR3 omits its conserved ending phenylalanine or tryptophan, so a read error is the likely source. This chain connects TRBV30 to TRBJ1-2; D remains ambiguous. Germline-derived CDR1 and CDR2 are GTSNPN and SVGIG (reference sequence). The CDR3 sequence is 14 residues long. Trimming left V 4 bases short and J 8 bases short, with 20 bases between. CDR3 DNA: TGTGCCTGGAACGGCAAAGGTGGCGTAGGGGGCTACACCCTC. The encoded protein is CAWNGKGGVGGYTL.

The chain is built from TRBV7-8 and TRBJ2-1; 14 bases fit TRBD2. V lost 2 bases and J lost 6; bases outside the gene matches: 3. CDR1 SGHVS and CDR2 FQNEAQ come from the germline V gene. There are 16 residues in the CDR3. CDR3 DNA sequence: TGTGCCAGCAGCTTAAGTGGACTAGCGGGAGGCAATGAGCAGTTCTTC. Its protein is CASSLSGLAGGNEQFF.

This chain links TRBV5-4 with TRBJ2-5; 15 bases agree with TRBD2. Germline V gene lookup returns CDR1 SGHNT and CDR2 YYREEE (reference sequence). Germline trimming cut 4 bases from V and 3 bases from J; bases unmatched to any gene: 7. The CDR3 spans 17 residues. CDR3 amino acids: CASSLRTSGRAKETQYF. CDR3 DNA sequence: TGTGCCAGCAGCCTGAGGACTAGCGGGAGGGCTAAAGAGACCCAGTACTTC.

The rearrangement joins TRBV28 to TRBJ1-2; D unclear. This CDR3 contains 12 residues. Trimming took off 6 bases at V and 5 bases at J, with 10 bases between the two ends. CDR1 is MDHEN, CDR2 SYDVKM, per germline. CDR3 DNA: TGTGCCAGCAGGGTACAGAGGTATGGCTACACCTTC. Translation gives CASRVQRYGYTF.

Comments on this clone: Since a far larger clone is one base different, this is likely a read error. This sequence joins TRBV30 and TRBJ1-5, with no clear D. Germline V CDR1 and CDR2: GTSNPN, SVGIG (reference sequence). Trimming took off 3 bases at V and 4 bases at J, with 13 bases between the two ends. This CDR3 is 14 amino acids long. This CDR3 reads CAWSSTMANQPQHF. The DNA of the CDR3 is TGTGCCTGGAGCAGCACGATGGCGAATCAGCCCCAGCATTTT.

V gene TRBV2 combines with J gene TRBJ2-1, with D perhaps matching TRBD2 (6 bases). The CDR3 has 15 amino acids. Trimming took off 1 base at V and 4 bases at J, with 11 bases between the two ends. Germline V lookup: CDR1 SNHLY, CDR2 FYNNEI. The CDR3 nucleotides are TGTGCCAGCAGTGAAGGGAGGGCCCCTTACAATGAGCAGTTCTTC. This codes for CASSEGRAPYNEQFF.

This clone was seen repeatedly, ten times or more. This rearrangement joins TRBV9 to TRBJ1-2; D is unclear. This CDR3 spans 12 amino acids. The germline CDR1 and CDR2 sequences are SGDLS and YYNGEE. V dropped 0 bases and J dropped 0 bases, with 0 bases sitting between them. The CDR3 region is CASSVANYGYTF. CDR3 sequence (DNA): TGTGCCAGCAGCGTAGCTAACTATGGCTACACCTTC.

The chain is built from TRBV30 and TRBJ2-3; either TRBD1 or TRBD2 may fit D (5 bases each). Germline-derived CDR1 and CDR2 are GTSNPN and SVGIG (reference sequence). CDR3 length equals 13 residues. Trimming cost V 8 bases and J 3 bases, with 15 bases left between them. The CDR3 is CARRGRSTDTQYF. CDR3 bases: TGTGCCCGTCGGGGCAGGAGTACAGATACGCAGTATTTT.